Detailed here is one TCR beta chain. The antigen remains unidentified. The germline V and J ends were trimmed by 6 bases and 3 bases, with 5 bases remaining between them. The CDR3 covers 12 residues. Germline loops: CDR1 MNHEY, CDR2 SVGAGI. This record belongs to a study of shared clonotypes between healthy human individuals. Study results and caveats: Depth of sequencing was expected to influence donor clonotype sharing.

Template amounts of about 290 ng DNA, some 30,000 T cell genomes, were employed in unsorted PBMC replicate PCRs. In the authors' methods: ImmunoSEQ supplied junction-only sequences lacking quality scores, so filtering was different. TCRdb's copy holds only in-frame clones and misses some; the assay was immunoSEQ multiplex PCR. D and trimming come from the DNA, and the V and J calls and clone size come from that table. The repertoire consists of roughly 450,000 clones, with 79% occurring once and the leading ten covering roughly 13%. All the donors were Caucasian adults who lived in Nashville, Tennessee.

Sequenced material: PBMCs. This receptor was identified in a middle-aged woman in good health. Some clones in this sample may be carry-over from other donors' samples. V is TRBV6-5 and J is TRBJ2-2; D remains ambiguous. CDR3 in amino acids: CASRADTGELFF. DNA for the CDR3: TGTGCCAGCAGGGCGGACACCGGGGAGCTGTTTTTT.